This T cell receptor (beta chain) came from a study of human T cells and chemical hapten exposure. Across the study: Patients got weekly scalp diphenylcyclopropenone doses over the approximately 23-week study. The cohort included alopecia areata under or over 50% scalp, totalis and universalis.

TCRdb reanalysed the RACE reads using MiXCR and keeps one entry per CDR3 protein. The table shows 80,000 to 95,000 distinct CDR3 sequences, with 11% occurring only once. The CDR3 covers 17 residues. Specified time point: patch test 2, 6 weeks after DPC sensitization. Treatment indicated: therapeutic diphenylcyclopropenone sensitization with weekly scalp DPC. The receptor's source is a man between 18 and 29 years old with alopecia areata. Some clones in this sample may be carry-over from other donors' samples. The sample was whole blood, taken in connection with sensitization to the hapten diphenylcyclopropenone (DPC). V is TRBV21-1 and J is TRBJ2-1; the table's D call of TRBD2 was not tested on the DNA. TRBV21-1 is noted as a pseudogene. CDR3 residues: CASNPHLPSGGYNEQFF. The CDR3 DNA reads as TGTGCCAGCAACCCCCACTTGCCTAGCGGGGGTTACAATGAGCAGTTCTTC.